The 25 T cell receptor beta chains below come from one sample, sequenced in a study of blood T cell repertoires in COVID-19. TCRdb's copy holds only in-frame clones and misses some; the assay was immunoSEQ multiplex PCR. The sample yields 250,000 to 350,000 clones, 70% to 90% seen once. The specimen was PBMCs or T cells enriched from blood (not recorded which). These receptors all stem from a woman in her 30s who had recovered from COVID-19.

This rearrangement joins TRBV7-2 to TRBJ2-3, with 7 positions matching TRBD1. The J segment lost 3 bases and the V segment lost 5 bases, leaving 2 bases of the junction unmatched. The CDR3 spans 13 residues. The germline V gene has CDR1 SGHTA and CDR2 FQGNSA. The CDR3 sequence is CASSRGQTDTQYF. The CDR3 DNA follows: TGTGCCAGCAGCAGGGGACAGACAGATACGCAGTATTTT.

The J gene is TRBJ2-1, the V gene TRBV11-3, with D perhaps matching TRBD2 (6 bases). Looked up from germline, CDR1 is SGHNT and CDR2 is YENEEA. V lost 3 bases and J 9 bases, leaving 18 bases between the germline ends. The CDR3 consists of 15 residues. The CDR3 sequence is CASSFSGSERGEQFF. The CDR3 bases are TGTGCCAGCAGCTTCAGCGGGTCCGAACGGGGTGAGCAGTTCTTC. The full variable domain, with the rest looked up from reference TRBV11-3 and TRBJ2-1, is EAGVVQSPRYKIIEKKQPVAFWCNPISGHNTLYWYLQNLGQGPELLIRYENEEAVDDSQLPKDRFSAERLKGVDSTLKIQPAELGDSAVYLCASSFSGSERGEQFFGPGTRLTVL.

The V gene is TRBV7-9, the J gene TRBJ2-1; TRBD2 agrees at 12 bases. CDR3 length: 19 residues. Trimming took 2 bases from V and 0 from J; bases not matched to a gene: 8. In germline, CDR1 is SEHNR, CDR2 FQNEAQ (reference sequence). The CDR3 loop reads CASSLTSGRTLSSYNEQFF. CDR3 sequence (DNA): TGTGCCAGCAGCTTAACTAGCGGGAGGACTTTAAGCTCCTACAATGAGCAGTTCTTC. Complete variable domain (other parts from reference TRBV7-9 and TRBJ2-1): DTGVSQNPRHKITKRGQNVTFRCDPISEHNRLYWYRQTLGQGPEFLTYFQNEAQLEKSRLLSDRFSAERPKGSFSTLEIQRTEQGDSAMYLCASSLTSGRTLSSYNEQFFGPGTRLTVL.

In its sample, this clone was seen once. CDR3 sequence: CASKRGQTTNYGYTF. CDR3 bases: TGTGCCAGCAAGAGAGGACAAACTACTAACTATGGCTACACCTTC. The gene calls are TRBV27 and TRBJ1-2; TRBD1 might be the D (5 bases). The V end was cut by 7 bases, the J end by 0 bases, with 15 bases between. From germline, CDR1 is MNHEY and CDR2 SMNVEV (reference sequence). The CDR3 consists of 15 residues.

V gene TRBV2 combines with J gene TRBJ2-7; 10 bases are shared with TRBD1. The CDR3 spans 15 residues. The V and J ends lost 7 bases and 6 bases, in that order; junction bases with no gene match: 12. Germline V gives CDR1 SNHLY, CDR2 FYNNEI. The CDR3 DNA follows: TGTGCCAGCATCCCCGGGACAGGGGCTGGGAGCGAGCAGTACTTC. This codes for CASIPGTGAGSEQYF.

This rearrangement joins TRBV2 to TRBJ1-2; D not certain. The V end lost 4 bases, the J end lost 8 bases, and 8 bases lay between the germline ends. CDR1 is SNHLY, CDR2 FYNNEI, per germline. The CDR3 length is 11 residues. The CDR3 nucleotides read TGTGCCAGCAGTGCCGGTTTGGGCTACACCTTC. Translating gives CASSAGLGYTF.

The CDR3 DNA reads TGTGCCAGCAGAACCACCAGGACTAGCGGGAGGAGGGATGAGCAGTTCTTC. Its translation: CASRTTRTSGRRDEQFF. This chain connects TRBV27 to TRBJ2-1; 14 bases map to TRBD2. V lost 6 bases, J lost 8 bases, and 12 bases stayed unmatched. The CDR3 is 17 amino acids. The germline CDR1 and CDR2 sequences are MNHEY and SMNVEV (reference sequence).

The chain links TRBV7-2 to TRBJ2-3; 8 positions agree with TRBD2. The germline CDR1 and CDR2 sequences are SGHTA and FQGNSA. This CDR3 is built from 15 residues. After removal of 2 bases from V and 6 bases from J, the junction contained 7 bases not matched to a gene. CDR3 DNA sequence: TGTGCCAGCAGCTTAAAACGGGGGGGCCCGGATACGCAGTATTTT. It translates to CASSLKRGGPDTQYF.

CDR3 protein: CASSPIFSLDGLMNTEAFF. The CDR3, as DNA: TGCGCCAGCAGCCCCATCTTCTCCTTGGACGGACTGATGAACACTGAAGCTTTCTTT. V gene TRBV4-1 combines with J gene TRBJ1-1; no definite D call. This CDR3 has 19 residues. Germline lookup yields CDR1 MGHRA and CDR2 YSYEKL. V was trimmed by 4 bases and J by 0 bases, leaving 24 bases between them.

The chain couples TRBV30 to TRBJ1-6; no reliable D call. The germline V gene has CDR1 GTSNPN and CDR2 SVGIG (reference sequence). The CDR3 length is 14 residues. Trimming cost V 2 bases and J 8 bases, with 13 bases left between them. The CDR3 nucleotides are TGTGCCTGGAGTCAGATGATGGAGGATTCACCCCTCCACTTT. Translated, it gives CAWSQMMEDSPLHF.

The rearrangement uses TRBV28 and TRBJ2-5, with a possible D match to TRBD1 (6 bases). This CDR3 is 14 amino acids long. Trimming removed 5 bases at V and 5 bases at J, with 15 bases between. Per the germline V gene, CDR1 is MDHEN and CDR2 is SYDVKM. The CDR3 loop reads CASSVLERGETQYF. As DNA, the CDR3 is TGTGCCAGCAGTGTTCTGGAGAGGGGGGAGACCCAGTACTTC.

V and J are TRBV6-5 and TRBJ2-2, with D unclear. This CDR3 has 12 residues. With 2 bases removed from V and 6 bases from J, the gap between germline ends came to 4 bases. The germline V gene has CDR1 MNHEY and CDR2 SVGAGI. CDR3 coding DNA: TGTGCCAGCAGTTACCAATCCGGGGAGCTGTTTTTT. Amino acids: CASSYQSGELFF.

DNA of the CDR3: TGTGCCAGCAGCTCGGGACAGGGCTACGAGCAGTACTTC. Protein product: CASSSGQGYEQYF. The chain employs TRBV12-3 or TRBV12-4 and TRBJ2-7; TRBD1 agrees at 9 bases. V lost 6 bases, J lost 3 bases, and 3 bases stayed unmatched. This CDR3 region has 13 residues.

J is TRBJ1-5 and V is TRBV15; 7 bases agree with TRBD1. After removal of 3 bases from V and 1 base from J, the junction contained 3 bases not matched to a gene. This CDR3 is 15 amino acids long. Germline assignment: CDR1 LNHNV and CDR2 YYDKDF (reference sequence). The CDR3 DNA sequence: TGTGCCACCAGCAGGGAGACAGGGAGCAATCAGCCCCAGCATTTT. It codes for CATSRETGSNQPQHF. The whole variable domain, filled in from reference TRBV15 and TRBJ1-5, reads DAMVIQNPRYQVTQFGKPVTLSCSQTLNHNVMYWYQQKSSQAPKLLFHYYDKDFNNEADTPDNFQSRRPNTSFCFLDIRSPGLGDTAMYLCATSRETGSNQPQHFGDGTRLSIL.

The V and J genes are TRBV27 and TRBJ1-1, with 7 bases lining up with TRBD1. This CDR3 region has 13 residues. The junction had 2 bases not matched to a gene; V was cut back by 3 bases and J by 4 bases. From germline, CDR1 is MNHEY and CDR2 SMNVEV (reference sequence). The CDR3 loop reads CASSFTGATEAFF. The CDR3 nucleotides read TGTGCCAGCAGTTTTACAGGGGCCACTGAAGCTTTCTTT.

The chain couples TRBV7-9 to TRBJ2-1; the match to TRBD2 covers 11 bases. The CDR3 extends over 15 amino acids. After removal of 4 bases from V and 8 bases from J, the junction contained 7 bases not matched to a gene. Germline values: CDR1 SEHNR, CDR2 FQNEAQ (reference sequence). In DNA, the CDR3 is TGTGCCAGCAGCTATAGCGGGGGGGCCGTCGATGAGCAGTTCTTC. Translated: CASSYSGGAVDEQFF.

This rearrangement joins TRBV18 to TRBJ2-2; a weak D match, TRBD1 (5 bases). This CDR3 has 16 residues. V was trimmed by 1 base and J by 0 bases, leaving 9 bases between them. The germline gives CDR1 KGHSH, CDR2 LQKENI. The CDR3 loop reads CASSPQQGTNTGELFF. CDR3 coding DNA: TGTGCCAGCTCACCACAGCAGGGAACGAACACCGGGGAGCTGTTTTTT.

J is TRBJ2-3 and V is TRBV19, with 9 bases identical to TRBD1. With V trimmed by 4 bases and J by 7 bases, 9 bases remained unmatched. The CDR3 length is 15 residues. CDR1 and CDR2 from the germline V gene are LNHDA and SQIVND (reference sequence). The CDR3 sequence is CASSRSRDRANTQYF. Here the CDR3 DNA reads TGTGCCAGTAGTAGATCCCGGGACAGGGCTAATACGCAGTATTTT.

This CDR3 is CSVGPTTSSYNEQFF. The CDR3, as DNA: TGCAGCGTTGGGCCCACTACCAGCTCCTACAATGAGCAGTTCTTC. V gene TRBV29-1 combines with J gene TRBJ2-1; no definite D call. The CDR3 runs to 15 residues. The ends were cut back, 4 bases at V and 0 bases at J, with 13 bases in the middle. CDR1 is SQVTM and CDR2 is ANQGSEA in the germline V gene.

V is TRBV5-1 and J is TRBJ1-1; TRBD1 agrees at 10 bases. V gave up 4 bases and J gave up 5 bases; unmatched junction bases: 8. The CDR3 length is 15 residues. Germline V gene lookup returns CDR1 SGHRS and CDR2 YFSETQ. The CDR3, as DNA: TGCGCCAGCAGCCCGGGACAGGGGAGTACGACTGAAGCTTTCTTT. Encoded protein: CASSPGQGSTTEAFF.

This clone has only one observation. The CDR3 DNA sequence: TGTGCCAGCAGCGAAGATGCGCTGTCTAGCGCCAAAGGGTTCTTC. This translates into CASSEDALSSAKGFF. The chain uses TRBV7-9 and TRBJ2-1, with D tentatively TRBD2 (6 bases). Looked up from germline, CDR1 is SEHNR and CDR2 is FQNEAQ (reference sequence). V lost 5 bases and J lost 15, with 26 bases in between. This CDR3 has 15 residues.

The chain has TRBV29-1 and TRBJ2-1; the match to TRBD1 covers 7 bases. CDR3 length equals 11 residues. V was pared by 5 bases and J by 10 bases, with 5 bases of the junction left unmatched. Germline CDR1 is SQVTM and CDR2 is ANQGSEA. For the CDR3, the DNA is TGCAGCGTTCCATCGGGACAGGAGCAGTTCTTC. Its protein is CSVPSGQEQFF.

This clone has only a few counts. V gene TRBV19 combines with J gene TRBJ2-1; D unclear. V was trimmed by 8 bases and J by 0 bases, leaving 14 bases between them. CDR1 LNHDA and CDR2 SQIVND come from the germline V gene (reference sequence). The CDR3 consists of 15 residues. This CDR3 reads CASGFIALSYNEQFF. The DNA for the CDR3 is TGTGCCAGTGGCTTCATAGCCCTCTCCTACAATGAGCAGTTCTTC. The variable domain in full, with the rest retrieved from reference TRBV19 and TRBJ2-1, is DGGITQSPKYLFRKEGQNVTLSCEQNLNHDAMYWYRQDPGQGLRLIYYSQIVNDFQKGDIAEGYSVSREKKESFPLTVTSAQKNPTAFYLCASGFIALSYNEQFFGPGTRLTVL.

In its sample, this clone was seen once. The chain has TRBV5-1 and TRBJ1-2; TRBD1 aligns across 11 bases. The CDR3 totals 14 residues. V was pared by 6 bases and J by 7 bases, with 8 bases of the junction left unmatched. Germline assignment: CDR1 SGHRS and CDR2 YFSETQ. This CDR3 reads CASNTDRGLSGYTF. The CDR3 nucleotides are TGCGCCAGCAATACGGACAGGGGGCTTTCTGGCTACACCTTC.

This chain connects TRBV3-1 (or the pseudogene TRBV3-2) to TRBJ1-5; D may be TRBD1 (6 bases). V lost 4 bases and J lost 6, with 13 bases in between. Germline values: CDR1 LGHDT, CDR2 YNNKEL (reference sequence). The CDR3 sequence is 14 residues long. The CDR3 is CASSPRGGAQPQHF. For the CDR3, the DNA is TGTGCCAGCAGCCCGAGGGGGGGGGCTCAGCCCCAGCATTTT.